The TCR beta chain described here comes from a study of blood T cell repertoires in COVID-19. The overall study: In each case, the material was cDNA or gDNA derived from T cells, B-cell-depleted T cells, or PBMCs.

The CDR3 consists of 15 residues. From germline, CDR1 is SNHLY and CDR2 FYNNEI. J was trimmed by 3 bases and V by 8 bases; bases with no gene match: 9. Libraries were prepared by immunoSEQ multiplex PCR; TCRdb keeps only in-frame clonotypes and omits some of them. This table holds about 230,000 clones, less than 85% found once. This sequence originates from a man aged 55 to 70 who had recovered from COVID-19. The sequencing input was PBMCs or T cells enriched from blood (not recorded which). V usage is TRBV2 and J usage is TRBJ2-2, with 7 bases identical to TRBD1. CDR3 coding DNA: TGTGCCAGCCGCCGACACACAGGGGACACCGGGGAGCTGTTTTTT. Its protein product is CASRRHTGDTGELFF.